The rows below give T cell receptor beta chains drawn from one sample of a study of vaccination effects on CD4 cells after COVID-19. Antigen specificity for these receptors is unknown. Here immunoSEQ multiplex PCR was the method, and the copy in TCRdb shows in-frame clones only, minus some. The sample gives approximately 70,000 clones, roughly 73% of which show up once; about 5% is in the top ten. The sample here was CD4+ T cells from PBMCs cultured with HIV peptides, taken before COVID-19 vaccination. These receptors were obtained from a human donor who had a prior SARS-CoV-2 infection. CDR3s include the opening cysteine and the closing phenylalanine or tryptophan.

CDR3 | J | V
CASSVVGQGNTIYF | TRBJ1-3 | TRBV9
CASSQEPSGSSYEQYF | TRBJ2-7 | TRBV4-2
CASSPRGGAGEKLFF | TRBJ1-4 | TRBV7-9
CASSMRASLSYNEQFF | TRBJ2-1 | TRBV19
CASSSHKSSTDTQYF | TRBJ2-3 | TRBV6-5
CASSSRWGQGVSPLHF | TRBJ1-6 | TRBV27
CANSVRGNTGELFF | TRBJ2-2 | TRBV9
CASSTGTRRGETQYF | TRBJ2-5 | TRBV6-2/TRBV6-3
CASSFDLIYEQYF | TRBJ2-7 | TRBV7-2
CASSLYYVGSYEQYF | TRBJ2-7 | TRBV7-2
CASSSTGTYNSPLHF | TRBJ1-6 | TRBV5-1
CASSTRLGQGSEAFF | TRBJ1-1 | TRBV19
CASSLAPQGNTEAFF | TRBJ1-1 | TRBV5-1
CASSQYRQGQTYEQYF | TRBJ2-7 | TRBV16
CASSEPDMEQFF | TRBJ2-1 | TRBV6-1
CASSSGTLDGNEQFF | TRBJ2-1 | TRBV27
CATSKDRGWTEAFF | TRBJ1-1 | TRBV15
CASSMTWGDSPLHF | TRBJ1-6 | TRBV27
CASRRDTEAFF | TRBJ1-1 | TRBV2
CAWSYGLAYEQYF | TRBJ2-7 | TRBV30
CASSEARGRTNEQFF | TRBJ2-1 | TRBV6-1
CASSLVSSGGGPDTQYF | TRBJ2-3 | TRBV7-2
CASSPPHRVSGNTIYF | TRBJ1-3 | TRBV18
CASGLVDLDTQYF | TRBJ2-3 | TRBV12-5
CASRYFSGNTGELFF | TRBJ2-2 | TRBV2
CASSHDTGSSYNSPLHF | TRBJ1-6 | TRBV4-2
CASSNTGSPVDGYTF | TRBJ1-2 | TRBV19
CASSLVADTEAFF | TRBJ1-1 | TRBV5-1
CASSLDSPPGGANVLTF | TRBJ2-6 | TRBV9
CASSDRCGREQYF | TRBJ2-7 | TRBV6-4
CASSVAAAGRELYTEAFF | TRBJ1-1 | TRBV19
CASSPGQLQETQYF | TRBJ2-5 | TRBV6-2/TRBV6-3
CASSADRVYNEQFF | TRBJ2-1 | TRBV7-2
CASSEASGSGGNTIYF | TRBJ1-3 | TRBV6-1
CASSFRPFGQINNQPQHF | TRBJ1-5 | TRBV5-5
CASSKRVAGGHEQYF | TRBJ2-7 | TRBV21-1
CASSPTGAETQYF | TRBJ2-5 | TRBV7-9
CASSYRGDTEAFF | TRBJ1-1 | TRBV6-5
CASSLGRRNTEAFF | TRBJ1-1 | TRBV5-6
CASRGRTSYEQYF | TRBJ2-7 | TRBV2
CASSMNTDPQETQYF | TRBJ2-5 | TRBV9
CASSVGGATNEKLFF | TRBJ1-4 | TRBV9
CASSQQGVDNEKLFF | TRBJ1-4 | TRBV3-1/TRBV3-2
CASLTVDNSPLHF | TRBJ1-6 | TRBV2
CSVDSVADTQYF | TRBJ2-3 | TRBV29-1
CASSIDSTEAFF | TRBJ1-1 | TRBV7-9
CASSPGTGGDTEAFF | TRBJ1-1 | TRBV18
CASSLAGGLQYTEAFF | TRBJ1-1 | TRBV5-4
CASSSTTDPYEQYF | TRBJ2-7 | TRBV27
CSVGDRGSYEQYF | TRBJ2-7 | TRBV29-1
CASSLGSGGTGELFF | TRBJ2-2 | TRBV5-8
CASSIRTRASGSETQYF | TRBJ2-5 | TRBV19
CASSLTGSDGYTF | TRBJ1-2 | TRBV5-1
CAISEQPGSGNTIYF | TRBJ1-3 | TRBV10-3
CASSIVWRGGEQFF | TRBJ2-1 | TRBV19